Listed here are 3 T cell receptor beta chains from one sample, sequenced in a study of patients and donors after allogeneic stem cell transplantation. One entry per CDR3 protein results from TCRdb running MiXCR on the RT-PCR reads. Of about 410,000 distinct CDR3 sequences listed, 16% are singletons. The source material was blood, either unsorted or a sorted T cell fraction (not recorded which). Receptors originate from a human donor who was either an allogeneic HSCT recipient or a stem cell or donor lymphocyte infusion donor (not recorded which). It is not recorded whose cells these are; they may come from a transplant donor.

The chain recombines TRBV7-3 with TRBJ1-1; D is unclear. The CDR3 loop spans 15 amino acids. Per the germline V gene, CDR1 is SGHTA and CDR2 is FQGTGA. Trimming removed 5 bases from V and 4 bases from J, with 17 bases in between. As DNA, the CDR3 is TGTGCCAGCAGCACCCCCGGCCTCCCGGGCACTGAAGCTTTCTTT. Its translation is CASSTPGLPGTEAFF.

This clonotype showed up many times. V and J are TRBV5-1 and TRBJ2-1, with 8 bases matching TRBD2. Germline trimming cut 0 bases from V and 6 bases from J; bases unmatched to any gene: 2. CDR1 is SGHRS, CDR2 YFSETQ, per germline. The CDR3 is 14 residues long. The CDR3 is CASSLARGGNEQFF. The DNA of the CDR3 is TGCGCCAGCAGCTTGGCCCGGGGGGGCAATGAGCAGTTCTTC.

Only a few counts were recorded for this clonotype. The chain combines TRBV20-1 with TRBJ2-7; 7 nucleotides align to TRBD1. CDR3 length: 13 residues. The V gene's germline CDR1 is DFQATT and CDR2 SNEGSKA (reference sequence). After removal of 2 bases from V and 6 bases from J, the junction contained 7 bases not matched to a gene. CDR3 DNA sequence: TGCAGTGCTAGAACTACCCACAGGGGCGAGCAGTACTTC. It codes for CSARTTHRGEQYF.